These 16 T cell receptor beta chains originate from one sample sequenced in a study of prognosis after radiotherapy for stage I lung cancer (dated by TCRdb to the early 2020s). The reads were generated on an Illumina HiSeq 3000. Two rounds of multiplex PCR on genomic DNA were used to amplify the TCR beta CDR3 region. In the first PCR round, primers specific to each TRBV and TRBJ gene were used, and the primer sequences were filed in Chinese patent CN105087789A. TCRdb passed the public sequencing reads through fastp at Q25 and MiXCR, retaining productive beta sequences. Each CDR3 protein gets just one entry, which takes the most common genes and DNA from the rows behind it. Present in this sample are about 13,000 distinct CDR3 sequences, 43% of which were seen just once. Jointly, the top ten make up roughly two fifths of the sample. The source was PBMCs, collected before or after stereotactic body radiation therapy (not recorded which). Source of these receptors: a donor over 45 with non-small cell lung cancer.

This clonotype was seen ten or more times. V and J are TRBV4-1 and TRBJ2-7; D gene ambiguous. This CDR3 contains 14 residues. Germline V CDR1 and CDR2: MGHRA, YSYEKL. V was cut by 0 bases and J by 3 bases, with 9 bases left in between. The CDR3 loop reads CASSQDAGFYEQYF. The DNA of the CDR3 is TGCGCCAGCAGCCAAGATGCAGGTTTCTACGAGCAGTACTTC.

This clonotype was recorded at least ten times. The chain recombines TRBV2 with TRBJ2-2; D tentatively fits TRBD1 or TRBD2 (7 bases each). Germline values: CDR1 SNHLY, CDR2 FYNNEI. Trimming pared 6 bases from V and 4 bases from J, leaving 15 bases between. The CDR3 consists of 15 residues. CDR3 sequence: CASREGRGGTGELFF. The CDR3 DNA reads TGTGCCAGCAGGGAGGGCAGGGGGGGCACCGGGGAGCTGTTTTTT.

Many counts were recorded for this clonotype. This chain connects TRBV19 to TRBJ2-3; possible D gene TRBD1, 5 bases. This CDR3 is 15 amino acids long. Per germline, CDR1 LNHDA and CDR2 SQIVND (reference sequence). V lost 5 bases and J lost 1, with 13 bases in between. CDR3 sequence reads: CASSFRQGRTDTQYF. The CDR3 DNA reads TGTGCCAGTAGTTTTCGGCAGGGCCGCACAGATACGCAGTATTTT.

A few counts support this clonotype. It may be a read error: a sequence one base away is much more abundant. The CDR3 loop is CSARKAEQTYEQYF. The CDR3 DNA sequence: TGCAGTGCTAGAAAGGCGGAGCAGACCTACGAGCAGTACTTC. The chain employs TRBV20-1 and TRBJ2-7; D not resolved. Germline V CDR1 and CDR2: DFQATT, SNEGSKA (reference sequence). The CDR3 consists of 14 residues. Between the trimmed V and J ends, which lost 2 bases and 2 bases, there was a span of 13 bases.

A note on this clonotype: A much larger clone lies a single base off, so this may be a read error. V gene TRBV5-4 combines with J gene TRBJ2-7, with D perhaps given as TRBD1 or TRBD2 (5 bases each). The CDR3 covers 16 residues. The germline gives CDR1 SGHNT, CDR2 YYREEE (reference sequence). V was trimmed by 6 bases and J by 0 bases, leaving 19 bases between them. CDR3 nucleotide sequence: TGTGCCAGCACCGGGTGGGCAGGGACCCACTCCTACGAGCAGTACTTC. It translates to CASTGWAGTHSYEQYF.

The sample holds many counts of this clonotype. The rearrangement links TRBV4-3 to TRBJ1-4; D call uncertain. Trimming left V 1 base short and J 4 bases short, with 7 bases between. Germline assignment: CDR1 LGHNA and CDR2 YSLEER. The CDR3 loop spans 14 amino acids. The CDR3: CASSQGQINEKLFF. Written as DNA, the CDR3 is TGCGCCAGCAGCCAAGGGCAGATTAATGAAAAACTGTTTTTT.

A word on this clonotype: Given a much more abundant clone one base away, this may be a read error. The J gene is TRBJ2-1, the V gene TRBV11-3; 11 bases line up with TRBD1. The CDR3 has 16 residues. The ends lost 6 bases at V and 9 bases at J; junction bases unmatched: 13. CDR1 and CDR2 (germline): SGHNT, YENEEA. CDR3 sequence: CASSYIRDRGLVEQFF. In DNA form, the CDR3 reads TGTGCCAGCAGTTATATCCGGGACAGGGGGTTGGTTGAGCAGTTCTTC.

This clonotype has at least ten counts. V and J are TRBV20-1 and TRBJ1-1; 8 bases align to TRBD1. Germline loops: CDR1 DFQATT, CDR2 SNEGSKA (reference sequence). The CDR3 contains 12 residues. Trimming at V came to 0 bases and at J to 10 bases, leaving 4 bases not matched to a gene. CDR3 sequence: CSAREQGEIAFF. CDR3 nucleotide sequence: TGCAGTGCTAGAGAACAGGGGGAAATAGCTTTCTTT.

This clonotype is medium-sized by share. The chain has TRBV7-3 and TRBJ2-2; D unresolved. Germline CDR1 SGHTA, CDR2 FQGTGA. The ends were cut back, 4 bases at V and 3 bases at J, with 6 bases in the middle. This CDR3 is 13 amino acids long. The CDR3 region is CASSSWYTGELFF. Written as DNA, the CDR3 is TGTGCCAGCAGCTCGTGGTACACCGGGGAGCTGTTTTTT.

This clonotype was seen ten or more times. The junction departs from germline at one end; a sequencing error may be responsible. V usage is TRBV6-4 and J usage is TRBJ2-7, with unresolved D. CDR3 length equals 15 residues. CDR1 and CDR2 (germline): MRHNA, SNTAGT. The CDR3 coding sequence is TGTGCCAGCAGTTACTCCCGCGAGCGAGGATACGAGCAGTACTTC. Translating it yields CASSYSRERGYEQYF.

This clonotype was observed at least ten times. The rearrangement links TRBV5-1 to TRBJ2-1, with TRBD2 identical over 11 bases. Germline CDR1 and CDR2: SGHRS and YFSETQ. This CDR3 region has 16 residues. Unmatched junction bases numbered 2, after V lost 3 bases and J lost 0 bases. CDR3 loop: CASSSTSGGSYNEQFF. The CDR3 DNA reads as TGCGCCAGCAGCTCCACTAGCGGGGGCTCCTACAATGAGCAGTTCTTC.

A remark on this clonotype: The junction differs from germline at one of its ends, possibly a read error. The rearrangement uses TRBV24-1 and TRBJ1-6; a weak D match, TRBD1 (6 bases). The CDR3 spans 16 residues. Per germline, CDR1 KGHDR and CDR2 SFDVKD. The CDR3 DNA sequence: TGTGCCACCATTGATTTGGGGGGGGCAAGGTTTTCACCCCTCCACTTT. Protein product: CATIDLGGARFSPLHF.

In this sample, this clonotype turned up many times. The CDR3 DNA is TGTGCCAGCAGCTTAGGCAAAGGGACGGTCCGGCAGTTCTTC. This encodes CASSLGKGTVRQFF. This chain joins TRBV13 and TRBJ2-1; D possibly uses TRBD1 or TRBD2 (5 bases each). CDR3 length: 14 residues. V was cut by 0 bases and J by 12 bases, with 15 bases left in between. In germline, CDR1 is PRHDT, CDR2 FYEKMQ (reference sequence).

Note on this clonotype: The junction departs from germline at one end; a sequencing error may be responsible. The V gene is TRBV6-5, the J gene TRBJ1-2; 7 bases are a match to TRBD1. This CDR3 is 13 amino acids long. Germline CDR1 is MNHEY and CDR2 is SVGAGI. CDR3 sequence: CARSSTGQVGYTF. CDR3 nucleotides: TGTGCCAGAAGTTCCACCGGACAGGTCGGCTACACATTC.

V usage is TRBV5-6 and J usage is TRBJ2-1, with 7 bases identical to TRBD2. The germline V gene has CDR1 SGHDT and CDR2 YYEEEE. The junction had 18 bases not matched to a gene; V was cut back by 4 bases and J by 8 bases. The CDR3 is made up of 17 amino acids. Written as DNA, the CDR3 is TGTGCCAGCAGCCGTATTTTTGTGGCGGGAGAAGGCTATGAGCAGTTCTTC. As protein: CASSRIFVAGEGYEQFF.

V usage is TRBV27 and J usage is TRBJ2-3; unclear D gene. The CDR3 contains 12 residues. V was trimmed by 3 bases and J by 3 bases, leaving 4 bases between them. Germline lookup yields CDR1 MNHEY and CDR2 SMNVEV (reference sequence). CDR3 bases: TGTGCCAGCAGTTTCCGGACAGATACGCAGTATTTT. Translation gives CASSFRTDTQYF.